This is a list of T cell receptor beta chains from one sample in a study of blood T cells in healthy people across ages. TCRdb fed the 5' RACE reads into MiXCR, producing one record per CDR3 protein. Of some 1.5 million distinct CDR3 sequences listed, 25% to 30% were seen once; the top ten hold over 7%. The sample was blood. The receptor source for this set is a woman in her twenties or thirties in good health. Each CDR3 is given with its conserved first and last residue. D genes are given only for firm matches. Clone sizes are given selectively: once, few, many, or a class where the clone is expanded.

clone_size,j_call,d_call,v_call,cdr3_aa,cdr3_nt
.,TRBJ2-5,TRBD2,TRBV20-1,CSARDPSLAGVGETQYF,TGCAGTGCTAGAGATCCTTCACTAGCGGGAGTAGGGGAGACCCAGTACTTC
.,TRBJ2-1,.,TRBV6-2/TRBV6-3,CASSQGKAYNEQFF,TGTGCCAGCAGTCAGGGCAAGGCCTACAATGAGCAGTTCTTC
.,TRBJ2-1,.,TRBV5-1,CASSLGQAAEQFF,TGCGCCAGCAGCTTGGGGCAGGCCGCTGAGCAGTTCTTC
few,TRBJ1-1,.,TRBV7-9,CASSIRGGRGTEAFF,TGTGCCAGCAGCATCCGAGGGGGTAGAGGAACTGAAGCTTTCTTT
few,TRBJ2-2,.,TRBV11-3,CASSLTSTGELFF,TGTGCCAGCAGCTTAACTTCAACCGGGGAGCTGTTTTTT
few,TRBJ2-3,.,TRBV18,CASCTTRTDTQYF,TGTGCCAGCTGTACTACACGCACAGATACGCAGTATTTT
few,TRBJ1-2,.,TRBV7-9,CASSLPGEDGYTF,TGTGCCAGCAGCTTACCAGGGGAGGATGGCTACACCTTC
many,TRBJ2-7,.,TRBV5-1,CASSSSGRRDEQYF,TGCGCCAGCAGCTCCTCAGGGCGTAGGGACGAGCAGTACTTC
many,TRBJ2-4,.,TRBV11-2,CASSLGGESNIQYF,TGTGCCAGCAGCTTAGGGGGGGAATCAAACATTCAGTACTTC
.,TRBJ2-1,TRBD2,TRBV20-1,CSARLPLAGGYNEQFF,TGCAGTGCTAGACTCCCTCTAGCGGGGGGCTACAATGAGCAGTTCTTC
.,TRBJ1-1,.,TRBV7-3,CASSLSQGRLAFF,TGTGCCAGCAGCTTAAGTCAGGGGAGGCTAGCTTTCTTT
.,TRBJ2-7,TRBD1,TRBV15,CATSPDRGPREQYF,TGTGCCACCAGCCCCGACAGGGGGCCGCGCGAGCAGTACTTC
.,TRBJ1-4,.,TRBV9,CASSVSWGGEKLFF,TGTGCCAGCAGCGTCTCCTGGGGAGGTGAAAAACTGTTTTTT
few,TRBJ2-7,.,TRBV2,CASIIPGTIDYEQYF,TGTGCCAGCATAATTCCTGGGACCATAGATTACGAGCAGTACTTC
.,TRBJ2-1,TRBD1,TRBV7-2,CASSLEARDSAFYNEQFF,TGTGCCAGCAGCTTAGAAGCCCGGGACAGTGCCTTCTACAATGAGCAGTTCTTC
.,TRBJ1-6,.,TRBV5-1,CASSFTRIEDSPLHF,TGCGCCAGCAGCTTTACCCGTATAGAGGATTCACCCCTCCACTTT
.,TRBJ2-2,.,TRBV2,CASRHEGLLNTGELFF,TGTGCCAGCCGGCATGAGGGACTCCTTAACACCGGGGAGCTGTTTTTT
.,TRBJ1-1,.,TRBV7-2,CTSSFRVQGLAFF,TGTACCAGCAGCTTCCGGGTTCAGGGATTAGCTTTCTTT
few,TRBJ2-7,TRBD2,TRBV29-1,CSVEEDGGGAPGFREQYF,TGCAGCGTTGAAGAAGATGGCGGGGGGGCACCAGGCTTCCGAGAGCAGTACTTC
few,TRBJ2-5,TRBD1,TRBV12-3/TRBV12-4,CASSRTGQGYF,TGTGCCAGCAGTCGAACGGGACAGGGGTACTTC
.,TRBJ2-7,.,TRBV20-1,CSAPSSGMMGEQYF,TGCAGTGCCCCTAGTTCCGGGATGATGGGGGAGCAGTACTTC
few,TRBJ1-5,.,TRBV10-3,CAISDTASSQPQHF,TGTGCCATCAGTGATACAGCTTCGAGCCAGCCCCAGCATTTT
.,TRBJ1-1,.,TRBV2,CASRVERSTEAFF,TGTGCCAGCCGAGTTGAGAGGAGCACTGAAGCTTTCTTT
.,TRBJ1-2,.,TRBV7-2,CASSVSRPRGYGYTF,TGTGCCAGCAGCGTTAGTCGCCCGAGGGGCTATGGCTACACCTTC
many,TRBJ2-7,TRBD1,TRBV29-1,CSVPGQGDEQYF,TGCAGCGTTCCGGGACAGGGAGACGAGCAGTACTTC
few,TRBJ2-7,TRBD1,TRBV27,CASGGQFHEQYF,TGTGCCAGCGGGGGACAGTTCCACGAGCAGTACTTC
once,TRBJ2-3,TRBD2,TRBV9,CASSVTSGAGTQYF,TGTGCCAGCAGCGTGACTAGCGGGGCAGGTACGCAGTATTTT
.,TRBJ1-2,.,TRBV7-2,CASSSPGTQPFYGYTF,TGTGCCAGCAGCTCACCCGGGACACAACCATTCTATGGCTACACCTTC
.,TRBJ2-7,.,TRBV6-1,CASSERPGSYEQYF,TGTGCCAGCAGTGAGCGGCCGGGGTCCTACGAGCAGTACTTC
many,TRBJ1-2,TRBD1,TRBV6-5,CASSYERQGVGYTF,TGTGCCAGCAGTTACGAGCGACAGGGAGTTGGCTACACCTTC
few,TRBJ2-7,.,TRBV12-3/TRBV12-4,CASSLVDSPYEQYF,TGTGCCAGCAGTTTAGTAGACAGTCCCTACGAGCAGTACTTC
few,TRBJ2-5,.,TRBV20-1,CSAFTSGETQYF,TGCAGTGCTTTCACCTCCGGGGAGACCCAGTACTTC
.,TRBJ2-1,.,TRBV29-1,CSVTRGHRALYNEQFF,TGCAGCGTAACCCGGGGACATCGAGCCCTATACAATGAGCAGTTCTTC
few,TRBJ1-1,.,TRBV18,CASSPQADTEAFF,TGTGCCAGCTCACCACAAGCGGACACTGAAGCTTTCTTT
.,TRBJ2-7,.,TRBV18,CASSPRGRLYEQYF,TGTGCCAGCTCACCCCGCGGAAGACTTTACGAGCAGTACTTC
.,TRBJ2-1,TRBD2,TRBV5-1,CASSLGLAGGISSYNEQVF,TGCGCCAGCAGCTTGGGACTAGCGGGGGGGATCAGCTCCTACAATGAGCAGGTCTTC
.,TRBJ2-7,.,TRBV29-1,CGVGGLQLYEQYF,TGCGGCGTCGGGGGATTACAGCTCTACGAGCAGTACTTC
few,TRBJ2-6,.,TRBV20-1,CSAREGASGANVLTF,TGCAGTGCTAGAGAGGGGGCCTCTGGGGCCAACGTCCTGACTTTC
.,TRBJ1-1,.,TRBV20-1,CSASRDTEAFF,TGCAGTGCTTCCAGGGACACTGAAGCTTTCTTT
.,TRBJ2-6,.,TRBV29-1,CNVDQGGSGANVLTF,TGCAACGTTGACCAGGGGGGCTCTGGGGCCAACGTCCTGACTTTC
.,TRBJ2-3,.,TRBV5-1,CASSLQGATTDTQYF,TGCGCCAGCAGCTTGCAAGGGGCTACCACAGATACGCAGTATTTT